Below are 31 T cell receptor beta chains sequenced from a single sample in a study of blood T cell repertoires in COVID-19. Assay used: immunoSEQ multiplex PCR; TCRdb lists only in-frame clones, some missing. The sample includes fewer than 400,000 clones, 85% of them seen just once. The sequencing input was peripheral blood. These TCRs come from a woman aged 18 to 35 with acute or convalescent COVID-19.

CDR3 DNA sequence: TGTGCCAGCAGTGCACATATATCTTCAGGGGGAGATGAAAAACTGTTTTTT. The encoded protein is CASSAHISSGGDEKLFF. The V and J genes are TRBV28 and TRBJ1-4, with 7 bases fitting TRBD1. V shed 5 bases and J 6 bases; nucleotides not matched to a gene: 15. The CDR3 spans 17 residues. CDR1 and CDR2 (germline): MDHEN, SYDVKM.

This sequence joins TRBV2 and TRBJ2-7, with TRBD2 identical over 9 bases. The V and J ends lost 10 bases and 3 bases, in that order; junction bases with no gene match: 13. Germline V lookup: CDR1 SNHLY, CDR2 FYNNEI. CDR3 size: 15 residues. Here the CDR3 DNA reads TGTGCCACCACCATGGGCGCACTAGCGGGCTACGAGCAGTACTTC. It encodes CATTMGALAGYEQYF.

This sequence joins TRBV18 and TRBJ2-7, with TRBD1 identical over 9 bases. The CDR3 covers 15 residues. Per germline, CDR1 KGHSH and CDR2 LQKENI. Losses at the gene ends were 6 bases for V and 3 bases for J; bases not matched to a gene: 9. CDR3 region: CASSRGQGSYYEQYF. CDR3 bases: TGTGCCAGCTCGCGGGGACAGGGAAGTTACTACGAGCAGTACTTC.

The V and J genes are TRBV6-6 and TRBJ1-5; the match to TRBD1 covers 10 bases. V was clipped by 5 bases and J by 5 bases; unmatched bases: 6. The CDR3 is 15 residues long. Germline loops: CDR1 MNHNY, CDR2 SVGAGI (reference sequence). The CDR3 DNA follows: TGTGCCAGCAGTCCCGGGACAGGGGAGGATCAGCCCCAGCATTTT. Amino acid sequence: CASSPGTGEDQPQHF.

This chain links TRBV6-5 with TRBJ1-5; no clear D. Trimming took off 5 bases at V and 5 bases at J, with 10 bases between the two ends. The CDR3 runs to 13 residues. CDR1 is MNHEY and CDR2 is SVGAGI in the germline V gene. As DNA, the CDR3 is TGTGCCAGCAGTACCTCGCCAGATCAGCCCCAGCATTTT. This gives the protein CASSTSPDQPQHF.

The chain uses TRBV2 and TRBJ2-3, with TRBD2 as a possible D gene (5 bases). Germline-derived CDR1 and CDR2 are SNHLY and FYNNEI. V was pared by 7 bases and J by 4 bases, with 15 bases between. The CDR3 is 14 amino acids. Here the CDR3 DNA reads TGTGCCAGCAAGTGGGAGTTAACGGCAGATACGCAGTATTTT. Amino acid sequence: CASKWELTADTQYF.

The rearrangement links TRBV11-2 to TRBJ1-6; no firm D call. CDR3 length: 15 amino acids. CDR1 SGHAT and CDR2 FQNNGV come from the germline V gene. Deletions cut 2 bases from V and 3 bases from J, with 8 bases between. The CDR3 protein is CASSLRAIYNSPLHF. CDR3 bases: TGTGCCAGCAGCTTACGAGCAATCTATAATTCACCCCTCCACTTT.

The gene calls are TRBV2 and TRBJ2-5; D may be TRBD2 (7 bases). The CDR3 length is 13 residues. V was trimmed by 2 bases and J by 7 bases, leaving 11 bases between them. Germline-derived CDR1 and CDR2 are SNHLY and FYNNEI. CDR3 sequence reads: CASSENREGTQYF. CDR3 nucleotides: TGTGCCAGCAGTGAAAACAGGGAGGGGACCCAGTACTTC.

Points on this clone: Additional DNA sequences in this sample encode the identical CDR3. V gene TRBV5-1 combines with J gene TRBJ2-7; 7 nucleotides line up with TRBD1. The CDR3 length is 13 residues. Germline V gives CDR1 SGHRS, CDR2 YFSETQ. The junction had 3 bases not matched to a gene; V was cut back by 6 bases and J by 0 bases. The DNA of the CDR3 is TGCGCCAGCACGCCAGGGGGCTCCTACGAGCAGTACTTC. It translates to CASTPGGSYEQYF.

The gene calls are TRBV27 and TRBJ2-1; 7 bases are a match to TRBD2. CDR3 length equals 12 residues. V was clipped by 11 bases and J by 10 bases; unmatched bases: 11. CDR1 and CDR2 from the germline V gene are MNHEY and SMNVEV (reference sequence). CDR3 in amino acids: CASQMSGVEQFF. CDR3 nucleotides: TGTGCCTCCCAAATGAGCGGGGTGGAGCAGTTCTTC.

This chain connects TRBV6-5 to TRBJ2-1; maybe TRBD2 (6 bases). From germline, CDR1 is MNHEY and CDR2 SVGAGI. Trimming left V 9 bases short and J 4 bases short, with 19 bases between. The CDR3 covers 15 residues. CDR3 protein: CASLLEGAAYNEQFF. CDR3 DNA: TGTGCCAGTCTTTTGGAGGGAGCGGCTTACAATGAGCAGTTCTTC.

V and J are TRBV12-3 or TRBV12-4 and TRBJ1-2; a weak D match, TRBD1 (6 bases). V lost 6 bases to trimming and J lost 5 bases, with 10 bases between them. The CDR3 runs 12 residues. The CDR3 sequence is CASRQGTYGYTF. Here the CDR3 DNA reads TGTGCCAGCAGACAGGGTACTTATGGCTACACCTTC.

The chain carries TRBV25-1 and TRBJ2-1, with TRBD2 matching over 9 bases. CDR3 size: 16 residues. The germline gives CDR1 MGHDK, CDR2 SYGVNS. Trimming took 4 bases from V and 8 from J; bases not matched to a gene: 12. The CDR3 spells CASSGSGRLGGDEQFF. In DNA form, the CDR3 reads TGTGCCAGCAGTGGAAGCGGGAGGTTAGGAGGGGATGAGCAGTTCTTC.

This clone was seen a single time. The gene calls are TRBV7-9 and TRBJ2-1, with D unclear. CDR1 and CDR2 from the germline V gene are SEHNR and FQNEAQ (reference sequence). The CDR3 consists of 14 residues. The V end lost 3 bases, the J end lost 7 bases, and 13 bases lay between the germline ends. The DNA of the CDR3 is TGTGCCAGCAGCTTTGCCCCAAGAGGAAATGAGCAGTTCTTC. As protein: CASSFAPRGNEQFF.

This clone was observed at least ten times. The chain has TRBV5-1 and TRBJ1-4; 8 nucleotides agree with TRBD1. The germline V gene has CDR1 SGHRS and CDR2 YFSETQ. The CDR3 totals 15 residues. Trimming at V came to 1 base and at J to 8 bases, leaving 7 bases not matched to a gene. CDR3 nucleotides: TGCGCCAGCAGCTTGTATCAGGGGGCGGAAGAAAAACTGTTTTTT. Translated: CASSLYQGAEEKLFF.

The chain is built from TRBV5-1 and TRBJ2-1; D is unresolved. V lost 2 bases to trimming and J lost 8 bases, with 8 bases between them. Germline CDR1 reads SGHRS; CDR2 reads YFSETQ. The CDR3 is 12 amino acids. The CDR3 DNA is TGCGCCAGCAGCTTCCGTGAGGATGAGCAGTTCTTC. This sequence encodes CASSFREDEQFF. The full variable domain, its missing parts supplied by reference TRBV5-1 and TRBJ2-1, is KAGVTQTPRYLIKTRGQQVTLSCSPISGHRSVSWYQQTPGQGLQFLFEYFSETQRNKGNFPGRFSGRQFSNSRSEMNVSTLELGDSALYLCASSFREDEQFFGPGTRLTVL.

The chain recombines TRBV20-1 with TRBJ1-2, with 7 positions matching TRBD1. Germline V CDR1 and CDR2: DFQATT, SNEGSKA (reference sequence). Unmatched junction bases numbered 14, after V lost 3 bases and J lost 4 bases. The CDR3 is 16 amino acids. CDR3 nucleotide sequence: TGCAGTGCTAGTAATAATGAGGGGGCTTGGGGCTATGGCTACACCTTC. Protein product: CSASNNEGAWGYGYTF.

This clone turned up a few times. The V call is TRBV7-9, the J call TRBJ2-1; 12 bases are shared with TRBD2. V dropped 5 bases and J dropped 8; count of bases not matched to a gene: 7. The CDR3 is made up of 15 amino acids. The germline CDR1 and CDR2 sequences are SEHNR and FQNEAQ (reference sequence). DNA of the CDR3: TGTGCCAGCAGCGGATCTAGCGGGGGGGCCCATGAGCAGTTCTTC. Protein: CASSGSSGGAHEQFF.

Details on this clone: Other DNA sequences within the sample encode an identical CDR3. The J gene is TRBJ1-5, the V gene TRBV6-5; 7 bases match TRBD1. The trim removed 6 bases at V and 2 bases at J, leaving 4 bases unmatched. The CDR3 has 14 residues. In germline, CDR1 is MNHEY, CDR2 SVGAGI. The CDR3 DNA reads TGTGCCAGCAGCCGAGACAGGGGCAATCAGCCCCAGCATTTT. It translates to CASSRDRGNQPQHF.

V is TRBV5-5 and J is TRBJ1-5; perhaps TRBD1 as D (5 bases). Deletions cut 4 bases from V and 1 base from J, with 12 bases between. This CDR3 has 15 amino acids. Germline CDR1 SGHKS, CDR2 YYEKEE (reference sequence). This CDR3 is CASSGAPGSNQPQHF. CDR3 nucleotide sequence: TGTGCCAGCAGCGGGGCCCCTGGGAGCAATCAGCCCCAGCATTTT.

In its sample, this clone was seen once. The chain joins TRBV18 to TRBJ1-6, with TRBD1 matching over 9 bases. Germline V gene sequence: CDR1 KGHSH, CDR2 LQKENI. This CDR3 is built from 13 residues. V trimming: 6 bases; J trimming: 7 bases; junction bases outside the gene matches: 1. The CDR3 reads CASSGTGNSPLHF. CDR3 nucleotides: TGTGCCAGCTCGGGGACAGGGAATTCACCCCTCCACTTT.

This chain links TRBV19 with TRBJ2-5; D gene uncertain. The CDR3 sequence is 15 residues long. CDR1 and CDR2 (germline): LNHDA, SQIVND (reference sequence). The V end lost 5 bases, the J end lost 5 bases, and 18 bases lay between the germline ends. CDR3 nucleotide sequence: TGTGCCAGTAGTCCCCCGCTGGGCCGCAGGGAGACCCAGTACTTC. Amino acids: CASSPPLGRRETQYF.

The chain employs TRBV24-1 and TRBJ2-1; a possible D gene is TRBD2 (5 bases). This CDR3 is built from 14 residues. The V gene lost 5 bases and the J gene lost 2 bases, with 9 bases spanning the gap. Per the germline V gene, CDR1 is KGHDR and CDR2 is SFDVKD. In DNA form, the CDR3 reads TGTGCCACCAGTGGTCCGACTACCTACAATGAGCAGTTCTTC. Amino acid sequence: CATSGPTTYNEQFF.

The chain joins TRBV4-1 to TRBJ1-4; D is perhaps TRBD1 (5 bases). V gave up 4 bases and J gave up 4 bases, with 16 bases separating them. The CDR3 runs to 16 residues. Germline V CDR1 and CDR2: MGHRA, YSYEKL. Here the CDR3 reads CASSLKMEQVNEKLFF. CDR3 nucleotides: TGCGCCAGCAGCCTAAAAATGGAACAGGTTAATGAAAAACTGTTTTTT.

This clone was seen just once. This sequence joins TRBV19 and TRBJ1-1; possible D gene TRBD1, 6 bases. The CDR3 sequence is 15 residues long. V was trimmed by 7 bases and J by 0 bases, leaving 15 bases between them. In germline, CDR1 is LNHDA, CDR2 SQIVND (reference sequence). CDR3 sequence (DNA): TGTGCCAGTACGCGGACAGCGCCTCTGAACACTGAAGCTTTCTTT. This gives the protein CASTRTAPLNTEAFF.

Only a few counts were recorded for this clone. The chain is built from TRBV7-8 and TRBJ2-7; 12 positions match TRBD2. Germline CDR1 is SGHVS and CDR2 is FQNEAQ. The CDR3 spans 18 residues. V dropped 6 bases and J dropped 5; count of bases not matched to a gene: 17. This CDR3 is CASRGSGSGLAGSDEQYF. The CDR3 DNA follows: TGTGCCAGCAGAGGGAGTGGAAGTGGACTAGCGGGATCCGACGAGCAGTACTTC.

The J gene is TRBJ2-1, the V gene TRBV3-1 (or the pseudogene TRBV3-2); maybe TRBD2 (7 bases). This CDR3 spans 14 amino acids. V was clipped by 4 bases and J by 9 bases, with 16 bases between them. Germline loops: CDR1 LGHDT, CDR2 YNNKEL (reference sequence). The CDR3 region is CASSPLGGGSEQFF. CDR3 in DNA: TGTGCCAGCAGCCCTCTAGGGGGGGGGAGTGAGCAGTTCTTC.

The V gene is TRBV18, the J gene TRBJ2-3; 7 nucleotides align to TRBD2. J gave up 2 bases and V 1 base, and 3 bases lay outside the gene matches. The CDR3 is 15 residues long. Germline V lookup: CDR1 KGHSH, CDR2 LQKENI. This CDR3 reads CASSPLAGPTDTQYF. Here the CDR3 DNA reads TGTGCCAGCTCACCACTAGCGGGCCCCACAGATACGCAGTATTTT.

The chain employs TRBV6-4 and TRBJ2-5; the match to TRBD2 covers 8 bases. Germline V CDR1 and CDR2: MRHNA, SNTAGT. V was clipped by 6 bases and J by 5 bases; unmatched bases: 8. This CDR3 is 14 amino acids long. The CDR3 coding sequence is TGTGCCAGCAGAAATCGGGAGGGCCCTGAGACCCAGTACTTC. Translation: CASRNREGPETQYF.

V gene TRBV27 combines with J gene TRBJ2-1; 10 bases map to TRBD2. There are 15 residues in the CDR3. Germline V gene sequence: CDR1 MNHEY, CDR2 SMNVEV (reference sequence). The J segment lost 4 bases and the V segment lost 4 bases, leaving 4 bases of the junction unmatched. CDR3 nucleotide sequence: TGTGCCAGCAGTTATGGACTAGCGGCATACAATGAGCAGTTCTTC. Amino acid sequence: CASSYGLAAYNEQFF.

The rearrangement links TRBV28 to TRBJ2-5, with a tentative D call TRBD2 (6 bases). From germline, CDR1 is MDHEN and CDR2 SYDVKM. The CDR3 is 16 residues long. Trimming took 6 bases from V and 5 from J, leaving 22 bases between them. In DNA, the CDR3 is TGTGCCAGCAGGACACTGGGACTGGCCCAGTCGGAGACCCAGTACTTC. Amino acids: CASRTLGLAQSETQYF.